This record concerns one TCR beta chain sequence. As yet, its antigen is unknown. Other DNA sequences in this sample translate to the same CDR3. Assay: immunoSEQ multiplex PCR; the TCRdb copy retains only in-frame clones and omits some. The sample holds tens of thousands of clones, 83% seen once. This sample is part of a study of OX40 agonist ivuxolimab in advanced cancers. Study context: Patients were given ivuxolimab, an antibody that agonizes OX40 (CD134). General study findings and limits: Antigen specificity remained undetermined for the expanded peripheral T cells.

CDR3 length: 11 residues. Germline loops: CDR1 MNHEY, CDR2 SMNVEV (reference sequence). The V end lost 5 bases, the J end lost 1 base, and 3 bases lay between the germline ends. The V gene is TRBV27, the J gene TRBJ2-7; D gene ambiguous. The sample consisted of CD4+ or CD8+ T cells sorted from blood, taken in a trial of the OX40 agonist ivuxolimab. This clonotype originated in an adult with an advanced solid tumor such as melanoma, head and neck, liver or kidney cancer. This CDR3 reads CASSGSYEQYF. The CDR3 DNA reads TGTGCCAGCAGTGGATCCTACGAGCAGTACTTC.